This paragraph covers one TCR beta chain sequence. These data belong to a study of blood T cell repertoires in COVID-19. TCRdb keeps only in-frame clones here, not all; method: immunoSEQ multiplex PCR. The sample shows roughly 310,000 clones, approximately 88% of them seen only once. Trimming cost V 4 bases and J 6 bases, with 20 bases left between them. The CDR3 loop spans 15 amino acids. Per the germline V gene, CDR1 is SGHRS and CDR2 is YFSETQ. The chain has TRBV5-1 and TRBJ2-7; TRBD1 might be the D (6 bases). The sequence derives from a woman aged 45 to 65 with active or convalescent COVID-19. The sample comprised peripheral blood. In DNA, the CDR3 is TGCGCCAGCAGCGGAGTACAGGGTGGTTATACCGAGCAGTACTTC. This translates into CASSGVQGGYTEQYF.